This T cell receptor (beta chain) was observed in a study of T cells in localized non-small cell lung cancer. Findings and limits, study-wide: In adjacent lung, a median roughly 60 of the top 100 tumor clones were found.

Generated by immunoSEQ multiplex PCR, the TCRdb table keeps only in-frame clones and is missing some. The repertoire has 90,000 or so clones, roughly 87% of them found once; the top ten carry 15%. J lost 15 bases, V lost 5 bases, and 9 bases had no gene match. The CDR3 is made up of 13 amino acids. Germline assignment: CDR1 LNHNV and CDR2 YYDKDF (reference sequence). In this sample, this clone turned up once. Its antigen is not identified. The sequence was collected from a man between 40 and 75 years old with stage I squamous cell lung carcinoma. V usage is TRBV15 and J usage is TRBJ2-1; 11 bases are a match to TRBD2. The sample in question was peripheral blood, obtained before any cancer treatment. The DNA for the CDR3 is TGTGCCACCAGCGTCCCCGGGACTAGCGGTCCGTTCTTC. It specifies CATSVPGTSGPFF.